The next 26 T cell receptor beta chains were all read from a single sample in a study of shared clonotypes between healthy human individuals. The repertoire was sequenced with immunoSEQ multiplex PCR; TCRdb's copy has only in-frame clones and lacks some. The sample comprises 2,500,000 or so clones, roughly 93% of which are singletons, and approximately 0.36% rests with the top ten. The sample was naive CD4+ T cells from PBMCs. Subset denoted: CD45RA+ positively selected. These receptors all come from a man aged 18 to 29 in good health. Some clones in this sample may be carry-over from other donors' samples.

In this sample, this clone turned up once. The V call is TRBV4-1, the J call TRBJ2-7; D gene unclear. This CDR3 is built from 13 residues. Between the trimmed V and J ends, which lost 3 bases and 1 base, there was a span of 7 bases. Germline V lookup: CDR1 MGHRA, CDR2 YSYEKL. The CDR3 here is CASSQSYSYEQYF. In DNA form, the CDR3 reads TGCGCCAGCAGCCAGTCGTATTCCTACGAGCAGTACTTC.

As concerns this clone: The identical CDR3 is also encoded by other nucleotide sequences in the sample. This sequence joins TRBV6-6 and TRBJ1-2; 12 bases align to TRBD1. V lost 5 bases, J lost 4 bases, and 5 bases stayed unmatched. CDR1 is MNHNY and CDR2 is SVGAGI in the germline V gene (reference sequence). The CDR3 length is 15 residues. In DNA form, the CDR3 reads TGTGCCAGCAGTACCGGGACAGGGGGCGTCTATGGCTACACCTTC. This translates into CASSTGTGGVYGYTF.

This rearrangement joins TRBV6-5 to TRBJ2-1; 7 bases line up with TRBD2. V shed 0 bases and J 7 bases; nucleotides not matched to a gene: 9. CDR3 length equals 16 residues. Per germline, CDR1 MNHEY and CDR2 SVGAGI. CDR3 sequence: CASSYSAGTKGNEQFF. In nucleotides, the CDR3 is TGTGCCAGCAGTTACTCAGCCGGGACTAAGGGTAATGAGCAGTTCTTC.

A word on this clone: Germline is not matched at one junction end, which may reflect a read error. The chain links TRBV6-1 to TRBJ2-6; the D gene is possibly TRBD1 (5 bases). From germline, CDR1 is MNHNS and CDR2 SASEGT. The CDR3 loop spans 15 amino acids. The CDR3 DNA follows: TGTGCCAGCGGCCTAACCGGATCTGGGGCCAACGTCCTGACCTTC. Translation: CASGLTGSGANVLTF.

The CDR3 protein is CASRGTGVAYNEQFF. The CDR3 DNA sequence: TGTGCCAGCAGGGGGACAGGGGTTGCCTACAATGAGCAGTTCTTC. The J gene is TRBJ2-1, the V gene TRBV6-5; 10 nucleotides align to TRBD1. The germline V gene encodes CDR1 MNHEY and CDR2 SVGAGI. The CDR3 spans 15 residues. With V trimmed by 6 bases and J by 2 bases, 4 bases remained unmatched.

This chain uses TRBV5-4 with TRBJ1-3; tentatively, D is TRBD1 (5 bases). V was trimmed by 4 bases and J by 2 bases, leaving 13 bases between them. The germline V gene encodes CDR1 SGHNT and CDR2 YYREEE (reference sequence). There are 15 residues in the CDR3. Here the CDR3 DNA reads TGTGCCAGCAGCGCATCGTCGGGGGCTGGAAACACCATATATTTT. Translating gives CASSASSGAGNTIYF.

This chain uses TRBV19 with TRBJ2-7; the D gene is possibly TRBD1 (6 bases). The CDR3 is 13 amino acids. V was trimmed by 5 bases and J by 2 bases, leaving 10 bases between them. Germline lookup yields CDR1 LNHDA and CDR2 SQIVND (reference sequence). Written as DNA, the CDR3 is TGTGCCAGTAGTCTTCAGGGGACCTACGAGCAGTACTTC. This translates into CASSLQGTYEQYF.

CDR3 in amino acids: CASSGGRTGGFYEQYF. DNA of the CDR3: TGTGCCAGCAGTGGGGGCCGGACAGGGGGTTTCTACGAGCAGTACTTC. The chain carries TRBV6-1 and TRBJ2-7; 10 nucleotides match TRBD1. CDR3 length: 16 residues. The V and J ends lost 4 bases and 3 bases, in that order; junction bases with no gene match: 9. The germline V gene has CDR1 MNHNS and CDR2 SASEGT.

J is TRBJ2-3 and V is TRBV7-9; 7 nucleotides line up with TRBD2. V trimming: 5 bases; J trimming: 7 bases; junction bases outside the gene matches: 12. Looked up from germline, CDR1 is SEHNR and CDR2 is FQNEAQ (reference sequence). CDR3 length equals 15 residues. In DNA form, the CDR3 reads TGTGCCAGCAGCCCGCTCGGGGGGAGGCTGAATACGCAGTATTTT. Residues: CASSPLGGRLNTQYF.

J is TRBJ1-2 and V is TRBV7-2, with unresolved D. The V gene's germline CDR1 is SGHTA and CDR2 FQGNSA. V lost 5 bases and J lost 7, with 11 bases in between. CDR3 size: 12 residues. The CDR3 loop is CASSPRGRGYTF. The DNA of the CDR3 is TGTGCCAGCAGCCCCCGCGGTCGTGGCTACACCTTC.

V and J are TRBV28 and TRBJ2-7, with 8 bases identical to TRBD1. V gave up 6 bases and J gave up 7 bases; unmatched junction bases: 14. This CDR3 contains 15 residues. Germline V gene sequence: CDR1 MDHEN, CDR2 SYDVKM. The CDR3: CASSPRGQVGLEQYF. In DNA, the CDR3 is TGTGCCAGCAGCCCCCGGGGACAGGTGGGCTTGGAGCAGTACTTC.

This chain uses TRBV15 with TRBJ1-2; D call uncertain. Germline CDR1 LNHNV, CDR2 YYDKDF (reference sequence). This CDR3 has 19 residues. V was trimmed by 3 bases and J by 4 bases, leaving 27 bases between them. CDR3 sequence (DNA): TGTGCCACCAGCAGCCCCGCCCCTGAGGGCCCGCCGCCCTTCTATGGCTACACCTTC. Translating gives CATSSPAPEGPPPFYGYTF.

This clone has only one observation. J is TRBJ1-4 and V is TRBV19; maybe TRBD1 (6 bases). Germline assignment: CDR1 LNHDA and CDR2 SQIVND (reference sequence). There are 13 residues in the CDR3. Trimming took off 10 bases at V and 7 bases at J, with 16 bases between the two ends. CDR3 residues: CATQNRDSEKLFF. CDR3 coding DNA: TGTGCCACCCAAAACAGGGATAGTGAAAAACTGTTTTTT.

The chain links TRBV7-2 to TRBJ2-7; the D call may be TRBD1 or TRBD2 (6 bases each). Trimming stripped 1 base from V and 9 bases from J, with 16 bases between. The CDR3 loop spans 14 amino acids. CDR1 and CDR2 (germline): SGHTA, FQGNSA. The CDR3 DNA reads TGTGCCAGCAGCTTAGAGCGAGGGGGGCTCGGGCAGTACTTC. Translation gives CASSLERGGLGQYF. The full variable domain, in which reference TRBV7-2 and TRBJ2-7 provide the parts outside the CDR3, is GAGVSQSPSNKVTEKGKDVELRCDPISGHTALYWYRQSLGQGLEFLIYFQGNSAPDKSGLPSDRFSAERTGGSVSTLTIQRTQQEDSAVYLCASSLERGGLGQYFGPGTRLTVT.

The genes are TRBV27 and TRBJ2-7; perhaps TRBD1 as D (6 bases). CDR1 and CDR2 (germline): MNHEY, SMNVEV (reference sequence). Trimming stripped 5 bases from V and 7 bases from J, with 21 bases between. This CDR3 region has 15 residues. The CDR3 reads CASSPLGQSLREQYF. The CDR3 DNA is TGTGCCAGCAGTCCGCTCGGACAGTCCCTGAGGGAGCAGTACTTC.

The chain couples TRBV6-5 to TRBJ1-5; perhaps TRBD1 as D (6 bases). CDR3 length: 13 amino acids. V gave up 6 bases and J gave up 7 bases, with 13 bases separating them. CDR1 and CDR2 from the germline V gene are MNHEY and SVGAGI. The CDR3 reads CASSAGGLQPQHF. Written as DNA, the CDR3 is TGTGCCAGCAGCGCGGGGGGGCTGCAGCCCCAGCATTTT.

This clone was observed a single time. The rearrangement uses TRBV28 and TRBJ2-7; D possibly corresponds to TRBD1 (5 bases). CDR1 and CDR2 (germline): MDHEN, SYDVKM. Trimming left V 8 bases short and J 0 bases short, with 14 bases between. This CDR3 comprises 14 residues. CDR3 residues: CASEVRQGSYEQYF. CDR3 coding DNA: TGTGCCAGCGAGGTAAGGCAGGGCTCCTACGAGCAGTACTTC.

The genes are TRBV27 and TRBJ2-3; 12 bases align to TRBD2. The trim removed 2 bases at V and 9 bases at J, leaving 6 bases unmatched. CDR1 is MNHEY, CDR2 SMNVEV, per germline (reference sequence). This CDR3 comprises 15 residues. In DNA form, the CDR3 reads TGTGCCAGCAGTTTACTAGCGGGAGGGCCAGGGACGCAGTATTTT. It encodes CASSLLAGGPGTQYF.

The V and J genes are TRBV11-1 and TRBJ2-2, with D possibly matching TRBD2 (5 bases). Germline assignment: CDR1 SGHAT and CDR2 FQDESV (reference sequence). Trimming cost V 4 bases and J 1 base, with 10 bases left between them. The CDR3 sequence is 15 residues long. The CDR3 sequence is CASSSRGRNTGELFF. The CDR3 DNA is TGTGCCAGCAGCTCCCGGGGTCGGAACACCGGGGAGCTGTTTTTT.

The genes are TRBV7-9 and TRBJ2-7; D gene ambiguous. This CDR3 spans 12 amino acids. Germline V gene sequence: CDR1 SEHNR, CDR2 FQNEAQ (reference sequence). Trimming cost V 2 bases and J 4 bases, with 6 bases left between them. Here the CDR3 DNA reads TGTGCCAGCAGCTTAATGGAGTACGAGCAGTACTTC. Its protein is CASSLMEYEQYF. Full variable domain (remainder filled in from reference TRBV7-9 and TRBJ2-7): DTGVSQNPRHKITKRGQNVTFRCDPISEHNRLYWYRQTLGQGPEFLTYFQNEAQLEKSRLLSDRFSAERPKGSFSTLEIQRTEQGDSAMYLCASSLMEYEQYFGPGTRLTVT.

The genes are TRBV15 and TRBJ1-1; D is uncertain. This CDR3 has 12 residues. V lost 2 bases and J lost 7, with 8 bases in between. Looked up from germline, CDR1 is LNHNV and CDR2 is YYDKDF (reference sequence). Here the CDR3 DNA reads TGTGCCACCAGCAGACTTCCGGATGAAGCTTTCTTT. As protein: CATSRLPDEAFF.

This clone was observed a single time. V usage is TRBV27 and J usage is TRBJ1-1; the D gene is possibly TRBD1 (6 bases). The germline gives CDR1 MNHEY, CDR2 SMNVEV (reference sequence). The CDR3 is 15 amino acids. Trimming pared 8 bases from V and 7 bases from J, leaving 23 bases between. Here the CDR3 DNA reads TGTGCCAGCCCTGGGGGGCCTCCCAGTAGAAATGAAGCTTTCTTT. Its translation: CASPGGPPSRNEAFF.

Of note for this clone: This specimen includes other DNA sequences encoding the same CDR3. J is TRBJ2-5 and V is TRBV9; 7 nucleotides match TRBD1. V trimming: 0 bases; J trimming: 4 bases; junction bases outside the gene matches: 0. The CDR3 extends over 13 amino acids. Germline CDR1 reads SGDLS; CDR2 reads YYNGEE. The CDR3 DNA follows: TGTGCCAGCAGCGTAGACAGGGGAGAGACCCAGTACTTC. Protein product: CASSVDRGETQYF.

The rearrangement links TRBV21-1 to TRBJ2-7; the D call in the table, TRBD2, was not verified against the DNA. TRBV21-1 is a pseudogene. The CDR3 length is 13 residues. The CDR3 is CASSKAPRYEQYF. DNA for the CDR3: TGTGCCAGCAGCAAGGCCCCTAGGTACGAGCAGTACTTC.

This rearrangement joins TRBV28 to TRBJ1-5; D gene unclear. The germline CDR1 and CDR2 sequences are MDHEN and SYDVKM. V lost 7 bases and J lost 0, with 13 bases in between. The CDR3 spans 15 residues. The CDR3 sequence is CASTKGVYSNQPQHF. The DNA of the CDR3 is TGTGCCAGCACCAAGGGCGTTTATAGCAATCAGCCCCAGCATTTT. Filled out from reference TRBV28 and TRBJ1-5, the complete variable domain reads DVKVTQSSRYLVKRTGEKVFLECVQDMDHENMFWYRQDPGLGLRLIYFSYDVKMKEKGDIPEGYSVSREKKERFSLILESASTNQTSMYLCASTKGVYSNQPQHFGDGTRLSIL.

The chain combines TRBV6-5 with TRBJ1-6, with D possibly being TRBD1 (5 bases). There are 13 residues in the CDR3. V was trimmed by 8 bases and J by 7 bases, leaving 12 bases between them. The V gene's germline CDR1 is MNHEY and CDR2 SVGAGI. CDR3 in amino acids: CASQKNRNSPLHF. The DNA for the CDR3 is TGTGCCAGCCAGAAAAACAGGAATTCACCCCTCCACTTT.